Each of the 17 T cell receptor beta chains below was sequenced from the same sample in a study of shared clonotypes between healthy human individuals. Libraries were prepared by immunoSEQ multiplex PCR; TCRdb keeps only in-frame clonotypes and omits some of them. The sample shows about 380,000 clones, 90% to 97% of them seen only once. The source material was memory CD8+ T cells sorted from blood. The subset was: CD45RO+ cells pooled with CCR7-negative TemRA cells. Receptors originate from a man aged 30 to 39 in good health.

The CDR3 nucleotides are TGTGCCAGCAGTTTATGGGGACGATCAGGGACCTACGAGCAGTACTTC. The encoded protein is CASSLWGRSGTYEQYF. The rearrangement uses TRBV27 and TRBJ2-7; TRBD1 or TRBD2 may be the D gene (5 bases each). CDR1 is MNHEY and CDR2 is SMNVEV in the germline V gene (reference sequence). Trimming pared 1 base from V and 2 bases from J, leaving 15 bases between. This CDR3 is 16 amino acids long.

The CDR3 is CASSPRLGTEAFF. The DNA of the CDR3 is TGCGCCAGCAGCCCCAGGTTGGGCACTGAAGCTTTCTTT. V is TRBV5-1 and J is TRBJ1-1, with D hard to call. Between the trimmed V and J ends, which lost 4 bases and 4 bases, there was a span of 11 bases. CDR3 size: 13 residues. The germline V gene encodes CDR1 SGHRS and CDR2 YFSETQ.

The chain couples TRBV6-5 to TRBJ2-1, with 13 bases aligning to TRBD2. Unmatched junction bases numbered 6, after V lost 4 bases and J lost 6 bases. Looked up from germline, CDR1 is MNHEY and CDR2 is SVGAGI. This CDR3 comprises 16 residues. The CDR3 here is CASSSRTSGSLNEQFF. Written as DNA, the CDR3 is TGTGCCAGCAGTTCCCGGACTAGCGGGAGCCTCAATGAGCAGTTCTTC.

V gene TRBV29-1 combines with J gene TRBJ2-5, with D unclear. The CDR3 is 11 residues long. Looked up from germline, CDR1 is SQVTM and CDR2 is ANQGSEA. Trimming took 5 bases from V and 5 from J, leaving 9 bases between them. As DNA, the CDR3 is TGCAGCGTTAACGCACCGGAGACCCAGTACTTC. Its translation is CSVNAPETQYF. Complete variable domain (other parts from reference TRBV29-1 and TRBJ2-5): SAVISQKPSRDICQRGTSLTIQCQVDSQVTMMFWYRQQPGQSLTLIATANQGSEATYESGFVIDKFPISRPNLTFSTLTVSNMSPEDSSIYLCSVNAPETQYFGPGTRLLVL.

The rearrangement uses TRBV11-3 and TRBJ2-3; D remains unclear. Germline CDR1 and CDR2: SGHNT and YENEEA. The CDR3 runs to 16 residues. V was shortened by 3 bases and J by 1 base, with 14 bases between the two germline ends. The CDR3 nucleotides are TGTGCCAGCAGCTTTCATACCCCACGGGGCACAGATACGCAGTATTTT. This sequence encodes CASSFHTPRGTDTQYF.

The V and J genes are TRBV9 and TRBJ2-3; D is unclear. The CDR3 runs 13 residues. The ends were cut back, 3 bases at V and 0 bases at J, with 5 bases in the middle. Germline V gene data show CDR1 as SGDLS and CDR2 as YYNGEE. The CDR3 loop reads CASSADSTDTQYF. CDR3 in DNA: TGTGCCAGCAGCGCGGACAGCACAGATACGCAGTATTTT.

V usage is TRBV9 and J usage is TRBJ2-6, with a tentative D call TRBD1 (6 bases). The CDR3 covers 17 residues. Germline V lookup: CDR1 SGDLS, CDR2 YYNGEE. The V gene lost 4 bases and the J gene lost 0 bases, with 14 bases spanning the gap. The CDR3 protein is CASSPGDRPSGANVLTF. DNA of the CDR3: TGTGCCAGCAGCCCAGGGGACCGCCCCTCTGGGGCCAACGTCCTGACTTTC.

Here the CDR3 reads CASGYRGSTDTQYF. The DNA for the CDR3 is TGTGCCAGTGGTTACCGGGGAAGCACAGATACGCAGTATTTT. The J gene is TRBJ2-3, the V gene TRBV19, with D perhaps TRBD2 (5 bases). Trimming cost V 8 bases and J 0 bases, with 12 bases left between them. Germline CDR1 LNHDA, CDR2 SQIVND (reference sequence). The CDR3 has 14 residues.

The count of this clone is one. J is TRBJ2-7 and V is TRBV27; 12 bases are shared with TRBD2. V lost 2 bases, J lost 6 bases, and 5 bases stayed unmatched. This CDR3 region has 15 residues. CDR1 and CDR2 (germline): MNHEY, SMNVEV (reference sequence). The CDR3 bases are TGTGCCAGCAGTTTAGCGACTAGCGGGAGATCCGAGCAGTACTTC. Its translation is CASSLATSGRSEQYF.

This chain uses TRBV5-1 with TRBJ2-1; D is ambiguous. V shed 0 bases and J shed 0 bases, with 7 bases lying between them. CDR1 and CDR2 from the germline V gene are SGHRS and YFSETQ. The CDR3 sequence is 15 residues long. This CDR3 reads CASSLALRSYNEQFF. The CDR3 DNA sequence: TGCGCCAGCAGCTTGGCGCTACGCTCCTACAATGAGCAGTTCTTC.

In its sample, this clone was seen once. This chain connects TRBV28 to TRBJ1-2; tentatively, D is TRBD1 (6 bases). The V end was cut by 5 bases, the J end by 1 base, with 11 bases between. Germline V lookup: CDR1 MDHEN, CDR2 SYDVKM. The CDR3 covers 14 residues. CDR3 residues: CASSPLDSNYGYTF. CDR3 coding DNA: TGTGCCAGCAGTCCCTTGGACAGTAACTATGGCTACACCTTC.

The genes are TRBV12-5 and TRBJ2-7; D uncertain. The germline V gene encodes CDR1 LGHNT and CDR2 FRNRAP. V lost 1 base and J 4 bases, leaving 2 bases between the germline ends. The CDR3 loop spans 11 amino acids. The CDR3: CASGLGYEQYF. DNA of the CDR3: TGTGCTAGTGGTTTGGGGTACGAGCAGTACTTC.

The rearrangement links TRBV28 to TRBJ1-1; D is ambiguous. This CDR3 has 13 amino acids. Trimming removed 7 bases from V and 2 bases from J, with 11 bases in between. Germline CDR1 and CDR2: MDHEN and SYDVKM. CDR3 protein: CASIRAVNTEAFF. The CDR3, as DNA: TGTGCCAGCATCCGGGCGGTCAACACTGAAGCTTTCTTT.

V gene TRBV7-2 combines with J gene TRBJ2-1, with D perhaps given as TRBD1 or TRBD2 (5 bases each). Per the germline V gene, CDR1 is SGHTA and CDR2 is FQGNSA. This CDR3 has 17 amino acids. V lost 6 bases to trimming and J lost 0 bases, with 18 bases between them. CDR3: CASSSLGAPSSYNEQFF. The CDR3, as DNA: TGTGCCAGCAGTTCACTCGGGGCGCCGTCCTCCTACAATGAGCAGTTCTTC.

The J gene is TRBJ2-3, the V gene TRBV14; either TRBD1 or TRBD2 may supply D (5 bases each). CDR1 is SGHDN and CDR2 is FVKESK in the germline V gene. V lost 2 bases and J lost 4, with 10 bases in between. CDR3 length: 14 amino acids. CDR3 coding DNA: TGTGCCAGCAGCCAAACGGGGCAGGCAGATACGCAGTATTTT. Translating gives CASSQTGQADTQYF.

This clone was recorded only once. The V and J genes are TRBV6-6 and TRBJ2-3, with 10 positions matching TRBD2. With V trimmed by 6 bases and J by 3 bases, 3 bases remained unmatched. There are 14 residues in the CDR3. Germline loops: CDR1 MNHNY, CDR2 SVGAGI (reference sequence). In DNA form, the CDR3 reads TGTGCCAGCAGCATGACTAGCGGGACAGATACGCAGTATTTT. It encodes CASSMTSGTDTQYF.

V is TRBV5-1 and J is TRBJ2-7; TRBD1 might be the D (6 bases). Trimming shortened V by 4 bases and J by 2 bases, and 10 bases separated the two germline ends. The CDR3 sequence is 13 residues long. Germline V gene sequence: CDR1 SGHRS, CDR2 YFSETQ. The CDR3 region is CASSGDKTYEQYF. The CDR3 nucleotides read TGCGCCAGCAGCGGGGACAAAACCTACGAGCAGTACTTC.